One TCR beta chain is described in this entry. In the authors' workflow: By means of reference gene primer amplification, nucleated cell counts were estimated. Method: immunoSEQ multiplex PCR; TCRdb's copy keeps in-frame clones and lacks some. That table gives V, J and clone size, and the DNA gave D and trimming. The sample contains some 250,000 clones, around 87% of which appear only once. This CDR3 is 13 amino acids long. V was trimmed by 5 bases and J by 15 bases, leaving 23 bases between them. CDR1 is SQVTM, CDR2 ANQGSEA, per germline. This sample is part of a study of blood T cell repertoires in COVID-19.

The sequenced sample consisted of peripheral blood. The TCR originated in a woman in her fifties or sixties with COVID-19, enrolled during active disease. The chain has TRBV29-1 and TRBJ2-1; D is possibly TRBD1 (5 bases). The CDR3 reads CSVQLPPQGIPFF. Here the CDR3 DNA reads TGCAGCGTTCAGCTCCCTCCCCAGGGCATCCCGTTCTTC.